The present TCR beta chain was sequenced within a study of blood T cells in healthy people across ages. The table lists this clonotype with a few counts. Together with a sample-barcoded 5' primer, a J-beta primer mix was included in a second PCR lasting roughly 6 to 12 cycles. Via MiXCR, TCRdb re-called the 5' RACE reads, giving one row per CDR3 protein. The sample carries 750,000 to 850,000 distinct CDR3 sequences, approximately 25% recorded once. These same records also appear under a second study, on T cells of mothers and their children. That publication notes: For cDNA synthesis, the complete extracted RNA was used (roughly 1.5 ug per 15 ul).

Sequenced material: blood. The sequence came from a boy younger than 18 in good health.

CDR3 DNA: TGCGCCAGCAGCCAAGATTATCCCCTAGCGGGGTTTGACTACGAGCAGTACTTC. Residues: CASSQDYPLAGFDYEQYF. The gene calls are TRBV4-3 and TRBJ2-7; 9 bases match TRBD2. The CDR3 has 18 amino acids. The germline V gene encodes CDR1 LGHNA and CDR2 YSLEER. The trim removed 0 bases at V and 3 bases at J, leaving 12 bases unmatched.